The 10 T cell receptor beta chains below were found in one sample sequenced in a study of vaccination effects on CD4 cells after COVID-19. These receptors have no identified antigens. With about ten days of culture completed, CD4+ T cells were isolated. TCRdb keeps only in-frame clones here, not all; method: immunoSEQ multiplex PCR. The data hold around 27,000 clones, with 60% to 80% observed a single time. The sample consisted of CD4+ T cells from PBMCs cultured without peptide, taken before COVID-19 vaccination. The receptors were gathered from a human donor who received a COVID-19 vaccine.

The J gene is TRBJ1-1, the V gene TRBV20-1; no clear D gene. The CDR3 consists of 11 residues. Germline V gene data show CDR1 as DFQATT and CDR2 as SNEGSKA (reference sequence). Between the trimmed V and J ends, which lost 5 bases and 6 bases, there was a span of 10 bases. The CDR3 sequence is CSAEPSAEAFF. The CDR3 region has the DNA TGCAGTGCTGAACCATCCGCTGAAGCTTTCTTT.

A few counts support this clone. CDR3 residues: CASSYGTSKETQYF. CDR3 DNA: TGCGCCAGCAGTTACGGGACATCTAAAGAGACCCAGTACTTC. The rearrangement uses TRBV5-1 and TRBJ2-5, with D perhaps TRBD1 (6 bases). Germline V gene data show CDR1 as SGHRS and CDR2 as YFSETQ. Between the trimmed V and J ends, which lost 5 bases and 3 bases, there was a span of 14 bases. The CDR3 length is 14 residues.

V gene TRBV18 combines with J gene TRBJ2-7; D may be TRBD2 (5 bases). The CDR3 has 15 amino acids. The germline V and J ends were trimmed by 0 bases and 2 bases, with 11 bases remaining between them. Germline CDR1 is KGHSH and CDR2 is LQKENI. The CDR3 region is CASSPPGRGPYEQYF. CDR3 nucleotides: TGTGCCAGCTCACCACCAGGGAGAGGCCCCTACGAGCAGTACTTC.

The V gene is TRBV5-4, the J gene TRBJ1-4; 8 bases line up with TRBD1. Trimming cost V 4 bases and J 0 bases; bases outside gene matches: 2. From germline, CDR1 is SGHNT and CDR2 YYREEE (reference sequence). This CDR3 comprises 15 residues. The CDR3: CASSLTGATNEKLFF. The DNA for the CDR3 is TGTGCCAGCAGCCTGACAGGGGCAACTAATGAAAAACTGTTTTTT. Drawing the rest from reference TRBV5-4 and TRBJ1-4, the complete variable domain is ETGVTQSPTHLIKTRGQQVTLRCSSQSGHNTVSWYQQALGQGPQFIFQYYREEENGRGNFPPRFSGLQFPNYSSELNVNALELDDSALYLCASSLTGATNEKLFFGSGTQLSVL.

The chain joins TRBV21-1 to TRBJ2-1; TRBD1 is the table's D call, not checked against the DNA. TRBV21-1 is shown as a pseudogene. The CDR3 has 13 amino acids. The DNA of the CDR3 is TGTGCCAGCAGCGATCAGGACAGCCCCGAGCAGTTCTTC. Translated, it gives CASSDQDSPEQFF.

This clone occurred once. This chain joins TRBV5-6 and TRBJ1-2; TRBD1 might be the D (6 bases). CDR1 is SGHDT, CDR2 YYEEEE, per germline. V was shortened by 4 bases and J by 4 bases, with 11 bases between the two germline ends. The CDR3 consists of 13 residues. CDR3 residues: CASSTDRTYGYTF. The DNA for the CDR3 is TGTGCCAGCAGCACGGACAGAACCTATGGCTACACCTTC.

The chain carries TRBV28 and TRBJ2-7, with 12 bases fitting TRBD2. The junction had 1 base not matched to a gene; V was cut back by 7 bases and J by 3 bases. The CDR3 contains 13 residues. Germline V gene data show CDR1 as MDHEN and CDR2 as SYDVKM. CDR3 in amino acids: CASTLAGGYEQYF. DNA of the CDR3: TGTGCCAGCACACTAGCGGGAGGCTACGAGCAGTACTTC.

The chain couples TRBV5-3 to TRBJ2-2; either TRBD1 or TRBD2 may fit D (5 bases each). TRBV5-3 is an open reading frame whose function is uncertain. CDR3 length: 18 residues. V was shortened by 4 bases and J by 5 bases, with 24 bases between the two germline ends. This CDR3 reads CARSANWDARDRTGELFF. Here the CDR3 DNA reads TGTGCCAGAAGCGCCAACTGGGACGCCCGTGACAGAACCGGGGAGCTGTTTTTT.

As to this clone: The sample carries other DNA sequences with the same CDR3. The V call is TRBV9, the J call TRBJ2-5; D gene uncertain. This CDR3 has 13 amino acids. V lost 0 bases and J lost 2, with 5 bases in between. CDR1 SGDLS and CDR2 YYNGEE come from the germline V gene. The CDR3, as DNA: TGTGCCAGCAGCGTAGCCAGACAAGAGACCCAGTACTTC. It translates to CASSVARQETQYF.

This clone came up a few times. The chain has TRBV5-6 and TRBJ1-2, with D uncertain. V gave up 7 bases and J gave up 6 bases, with 22 bases separating them. CDR3 size: 15 residues. Per the germline V gene, CDR1 is SGHDT and CDR2 is YYEEEE. The CDR3 DNA reads as TGTGCCAGCGATCAGGCAGGCCGATCCACGAATGGCTACACCTTC. Translation gives CASDQAGRSTNGYTF. Filled out from reference TRBV5-6 and TRBJ1-2, the complete variable domain reads DAGVTQSPTHLIKTRGQQVTLRCSPKSGHDTVSWYQQALGQGPQFIFQYYEEEERQRGNFPDRFSGHQFPNYSSELNVNALLLGDSALYLCASDQAGRSTNGYTFGSGTRLTVV.